The source of this T cell receptor beta chain is a study of regulatory T cells in long-lasting Graves disease. The wider study: Graves' patients who were just diagnosed had used antithyroid drugs for under 3 months. The study, taken as a whole, reports: Repertoires from persistent disease leaned toward TRBV28, TRBJ1-2 and TRBJ2-5.

Germline CDR1 MNHEY, CDR2 SVGEGT. With 6 bases clipped from V and 7 bases from J, the junction kept 10 bases outside the gene matches. The CDR3 loop spans 15 amino acids. The authors built TCR beta libraries using iRepertoire HTBI primers and Arm-PCR of CDR3 regions. TCRdb fed the multiplex PCR reads into MiXCR, producing one record per CDR3 protein. The sample shows about 440,000 distinct CDR3 sequences, approximately 15% of them seen only once. Time point given: newly diagnosed GD, antithyroid drugs for less than 3 months. The authors made the TCR library using RNA they extracted from PBMCs. This clonotype occurred many times. Its target is not known. This sample also appeared in a second study, on T cells in Graves' hyperthyroidism and ophthalmopathy. That paper states: Exclusion followed for patients with uncontrolled infection, other autoimmune disease, pregnancy or lactation.

This sequence was found in a woman in her twenties or thirties with Graves disease. This material consisted of peripheral blood mononuclear cells (PBMCs), taken at new diagnosis, from a patient treated with antithyroid drugs. The V and J genes are TRBV6-2 or TRBV6-3 and TRBJ1-5; TRBD1 matches at 9 bases. CDR3: CASRSGTGLRQPQHF. The CDR3 nucleotides are TGTGCCAGCAGATCCGGGACAGGGTTGAGGCAGCCCCAGCATTTT.